The 25 T cell receptor beta chains given below trace back to one sample, sequenced in a study of blood T cell repertoires in COVID-19. Repertoires were generated with immunoSEQ multiplex PCR, while TCRdb's copy carries only in-frame clones and drops some. The sample consists of roughly 63,000 clones, about 72% of them appearing once. Source material: peripheral blood. These receptors originate from an elderly man with acute or convalescent COVID-19.

The V gene is TRBV29-1, the J gene TRBJ1-4, with 8 bases identical to TRBD1. The V gene's germline CDR1 is SQVTM and CDR2 ANQGSEA. CDR3 length: 12 residues. V dropped 7 bases and J dropped 7; count of bases not matched to a gene: 5. This CDR3 is CSAFDRGEKLFF. The CDR3 nucleotides read TGCAGCGCCTTCGACAGGGGTGAAAAACTGTTTTTT.

The chain carries TRBV4-1 and TRBJ2-3, with 15 bases lining up with TRBD2. The trim removed 0 bases at V and 6 bases at J, leaving 7 bases unmatched. The CDR3 sequence is 18 residues long. Germline loops: CDR1 MGHRA, CDR2 YSYEKL. The CDR3 spells CASSQDRTSGGARDTQYF. CDR3 DNA: TGCGCCAGCAGCCAAGATAGGACTAGCGGGGGGGCCCGGGATACGCAGTATTTT.

The chain has TRBV13 and TRBJ1-6; 7 bases map to TRBD1. This CDR3 contains 17 residues. V trimming: 4 bases; J trimming: 5 bases; junction bases outside the gene matches: 11. CDR1 is PRHDT, CDR2 FYEKMQ, per germline (reference sequence). The CDR3 DNA sequence: TGTGCCAGCAGCTCAGTCGGACGACAGGGTCATAATTCACCCCTCCACTTT. This gives the protein CASSSVGRQGHNSPLHF.

The chain recombines TRBV7-8 with TRBJ2-5, with D unclear. V was trimmed by 6 bases and J by 5 bases, leaving 7 bases between them. The CDR3 loop spans 11 amino acids. Germline loops: CDR1 SGHVS, CDR2 FQNEAQ. CDR3 sequence (DNA): TGTGCCAGCAGTCCCCTCGAGACCCAGTACTTC. It specifies CASSPLETQYF.

The chain employs TRBV5-1 and TRBJ2-7; 7 nucleotides match TRBD2. With V trimmed by 5 bases and J by 5 bases, 1 base remained unmatched. This CDR3 has 11 residues. Per germline, CDR1 SGHRS and CDR2 YFSETQ. DNA for the CDR3: TGCGCCAGCAGTCGGGAGGACGAGCAGTACTTC. Protein product: CASSREDEQYF.

The rearrangement uses TRBV19 and TRBJ1-1, with 8 nucleotides matching TRBD1. V trimming: 7 bases; J trimming: 1 base; junction bases outside the gene matches: 8. Germline-derived CDR1 and CDR2 are LNHDA and SQIVND (reference sequence). The CDR3 contains 15 residues. The CDR3 region is CASTTRDRWNTEAFF. The CDR3 nucleotides read TGTGCCAGTACGACTCGGGACAGGTGGAACACTGAAGCTTTCTTT.

The chain links TRBV5-4 to TRBJ2-5, with 9 bases that match TRBD2. The CDR3 extends over 14 amino acids. Per germline, CDR1 SGHNT and CDR2 YYREEE (reference sequence). Trimming took 5 bases from V and 4 from J; bases not matched to a gene: 6. The CDR3 DNA sequence: TGTGCCAGCAGGTCACGCGGGGGGGGAGAGACCCAGTACTTC. It specifies CASRSRGGGETQYF.

DNA of the CDR3: TGTGCCAGCAGCCCGGGACAAAATGAAAAACTGTTTTTT. This codes for CASSPGQNEKLFF. The chain recombines TRBV7-6 with TRBJ1-4; D is perhaps TRBD1 (6 bases). V lost 5 bases to trimming and J lost 5 bases, with 9 bases between them. The germline CDR1 and CDR2 sequences are SGHVS and FNYEAQ. The CDR3 has 13 amino acids.

The chain is built from TRBV11-2 and TRBJ2-7; TRBD2 matches at 13 bases. Trimming removed 4 bases from V and 5 bases from J; junction bases left unmatched: 5. This CDR3 comprises 15 residues. Germline CDR1 and CDR2: SGHAT and FQNNGV. The CDR3 protein is CASSSTSGGAHEQYF. The CDR3 nucleotides read TGTGCCAGCAGCTCAACTAGCGGGGGGGCCCACGAGCAGTACTTC.

The chain is built from TRBV5-1 and TRBJ1-2; D is perhaps TRBD1 (5 bases). With 3 bases removed from V and 3 bases from J, the gap between germline ends came to 21 bases. The germline CDR1 and CDR2 sequences are SGHRS and YFSETQ. The CDR3 runs to 17 residues. CDR3 sequence: CASSSKVQGPNHYGYTF. CDR3 sequence (DNA): TGCGCCAGCAGCTCGAAGGTTCAGGGCCCTAATCACTATGGCTACACCTTC.

V usage is TRBV5-1 and J usage is TRBJ1-4, with 7 bases that match TRBD1. Germline V CDR1 and CDR2: SGHRS, YFSETQ. The CDR3 totals 15 residues. V shed 1 base and J 8 bases; nucleotides not matched to a gene: 8. The CDR3 is CASSLTRQGGEKLFF. The CDR3 bases are TGCGCCAGCAGCTTGACAAGACAGGGAGGCGAAAAACTGTTTTTT.

The chain combines TRBV3-1 (or the pseudogene TRBV3-2) with TRBJ2-5; a possible D gene is TRBD2 (7 bases). Per the germline V gene, CDR1 is LGHDT and CDR2 is YNNKEL (reference sequence). Trimming stripped 1 base from V and 4 bases from J, with 13 bases between. This CDR3 comprises 15 residues. The chain's CDR3 is CASSQAGGGGETQYF. In nucleotides, the CDR3 is TGTGCCAGCAGCCAAGCGGGGGGCGGGGGAGAGACCCAGTACTTC.

This clone showed up just once. The rearrangement joins TRBV12-3 or TRBV12-4 to TRBJ2-2; D not certain. CDR3 length: 13 residues. Between the trimmed V and J ends, which lost 5 bases and 7 bases, there was a span of 11 bases. CDR3 nucleotide sequence: TGTGCCAGCAGTCCCGGTCCCGGCGGGGAGCTGTTTTTT. Its translation is CASSPGPGGELFF.

V gene TRBV25-1 combines with J gene TRBJ2-1, with 10 positions matching TRBD1. The CDR3 loop spans 14 amino acids. The V and J ends lost 5 bases and 5 bases, in that order; junction bases with no gene match: 3. The V gene's germline CDR1 is MGHDK and CDR2 SYGVNS. The CDR3 protein is CASSPDRGHNEQFF. CDR3 sequence (DNA): TGTGCCAGCAGTCCTGACAGGGGGCACAATGAGCAGTTCTTC.

The chain has TRBV5-8 and TRBJ2-5; weak D call: TRBD1 (5 bases). V lost 1 base and J 1 base, leaving 11 bases between the germline ends. The CDR3 spans 15 residues. CDR1 and CDR2 (germline): SGHTS, YDEGEE. CDR3 in amino acids: CASSLQNTGQETQYF. The CDR3 region has the DNA TGTGCCAGCAGCTTGCAGAATACAGGCCAAGAGACCCAGTACTTC.

The chain joins TRBV5-1 to TRBJ1-5, with D possibly TRBD1 on 5 matching bases. This CDR3 is built from 15 residues. The ends were cut back, 1 base at V and 3 bases at J, with 11 bases in the middle. Germline V gives CDR1 SGHRS, CDR2 YFSETQ. This CDR3 reads CASSLFPDNNQPQHF. CDR3 nucleotides: TGCGCCAGCAGCTTGTTCCCGGACAACAATCAGCCCCAGCATTTT.

V usage is TRBV6-6 and J usage is TRBJ2-1; D not certain. Trimming left V 10 bases short and J 11 bases short, with 12 bases between. Germline V gene lookup returns CDR1 MNHNY and CDR2 SVGAGI (reference sequence). The CDR3 has 10 amino acids. CDR3 in amino acids: CATLHTQQFF. The CDR3 DNA reads TGTGCCACCTTACACACCCAGCAGTTCTTC.

This chain joins TRBV2 and TRBJ1-1; 10 positions agree with TRBD1. This CDR3 is built from 15 residues. The trim removed 6 bases at V and 5 bases at J, leaving 9 bases unmatched. Germline V gene data show CDR1 as SNHLY and CDR2 as FYNNEI. Here the CDR3 DNA reads TGTGCCAGCAGAGCCGACAGGGGGCTGGGAACTGAAGCTTTCTTT. Translation: CASRADRGLGTEAFF.

This clone was seen only a few times. The chain links TRBV19 to TRBJ2-5; 7 bases are shared with TRBD1. Germline CDR1 LNHDA, CDR2 SQIVND (reference sequence). There are 15 residues in the CDR3. J was trimmed by 5 bases and V by 4 bases; bases with no gene match: 10. In DNA, the CDR3 is TGTGCCAGTAGTACCCGGGACAGTGAGACGGAGACCCAGTACTTC. Its protein product is CASSTRDSETETQYF.

The genes are TRBV11-2 and TRBJ2-7; TRBD2 might be the D (6 bases). Germline CDR1 reads SGHAT; CDR2 reads FQNNGV. This CDR3 has 15 amino acids. Trimming took 0 bases from V and 3 from J, leaving 12 bases between them. The CDR3 loop is CASSLDRWGDYEQYF. CDR3 in DNA: TGTGCCAGCAGCTTAGATCGATGGGGGGACTACGAGCAGTACTTC. Full variable domain (missing parts from reference TRBV11-2 and TRBJ2-7): EAGVAQSPRYKIIEKRQSVAFWCNPISGHATLYWYQQILGQGPKLLIQFQNNGVVDDSQLPKDRFSAERLKGVDSTLKIQPAKLEDSAVYLCASSLDRWGDYEQYFGPGTRLTVT.

The chain links TRBV19 to TRBJ2-6; D perhaps matches TRBD2 (7 bases). CDR1 LNHDA and CDR2 SQIVND come from the germline V gene (reference sequence). Trimming shortened V by 7 bases and J by 4 bases, and 17 bases separated the two germline ends. The length of the CDR3 is 16 residues. In nucleotides, the CDR3 is TGTGCCAGTACCCCCCCGCGGGGGCTCGGGGCCAACGTCCTGACTTTC. The encoded protein is CASTPPRGLGANVLTF.

The V and J genes are TRBV21-1 and TRBJ2-7; the D call TRBD1 from the table was never checked on the DNA. TRBV21-1 is an annotated pseudogene. The CDR3 covers 17 residues. This CDR3 reads CASSNQKGTGFMYEQYF. The CDR3 DNA reads TGTGCCAGCAGCAATCAAAAGGGGACAGGGTTTATGTACGAGCAGTACTTC.

V is TRBV11-3 and J is TRBJ2-7; D not certain. Germline V gene data show CDR1 as SGHNT and CDR2 as YENEEA. Trimming pared 5 bases from V and 0 bases from J, leaving 14 bases between. The CDR3 totals 15 residues. The CDR3 here is CASSRSMIDSYEQYF. The CDR3 DNA reads TGTGCCAGCAGCCGAAGCATGATCGACTCCTACGAGCAGTACTTC.

V usage is TRBV5-1 and J usage is TRBJ2-3; TRBD2 might be the D (5 bases). CDR1 and CDR2 from the germline V gene are SGHRS and YFSETQ. The germline V and J ends were trimmed by 0 bases and 8 bases, with 16 bases remaining between them. The CDR3 is 15 residues long. The CDR3 DNA is TGCGCCAGCAGCTTGGAGCCCGGGATCGCTCGTACGCAGTATTTT. This encodes CASSLEPGIARTQYF.

V gene TRBV7-2 combines with J gene TRBJ2-3; 11 bases match TRBD2. Germline CDR1 is SGHTA and CDR2 is FQGNSA. This CDR3 is built from 13 residues. With V trimmed by 6 bases and J by 6 bases, 2 bases remained unmatched. CDR3 loop: CASRLAGDDTQYF. CDR3 coding DNA: TGTGCCAGCAGACTAGCGGGGGATGATACGCAGTATTTT.